The TCR beta chain described here comes from a study of CD8 T cells in Susac syndrome. Worth noting for this clonotype: Relative to the germline gene, one junction end is altered; a read error may explain this.

Reverse transcription of roughly 0.5 to 1 ug RNA was performed with random hexamers. Each CDR3 protein gets one entry after TCRdb re-called the immunoSEQ multiplex PCR reads with MiXCR. This sample has tens of thousands of distinct CDR3 sequences, with under 95% found just once. CDR1 and CDR2 (germline): LGHNT, FRNRAP. The CDR3 totals 13 residues. Healthy donors acted as controls, with matching for age and sex. The gene calls are TRBV12-5 and TRBJ2-5; D is uncertain. The sequenced material came from CD8+ T cells from PBMCs. The sequence came from a human donor in good health. The CDR3, as DNA: TGTGCTAGTGGTTCCCCGAACCACGAGACCCAGTACTTC. Its translation is CASGSPNHETQYF.